These 22 T cell receptor beta chains originate from one sample sequenced in a study of CD8 T cells in ankylosing spondylitis. From the 5' RACE reads, TCRdb called clonotypes with MiXCR, one entry per CDR3 protein. The sample yields roughly 230,000 distinct CDR3 sequences, 7.5% to 9.5% seen once. The sequencing input was blood, either unsorted or a sorted T cell fraction (not recorded which). The receptors derive from a female donor with ankylosing spondylitis or in good health (not recorded which).

This clonotype was recorded many times. This sequence joins TRBV20-1 and TRBJ1-5; TRBD1 might be the D (5 bases). The CDR3 runs 14 residues. Germline CDR1 DFQATT, CDR2 SNEGSKA (reference sequence). Trimming stripped 3 bases from V and 6 bases from J, with 15 bases between. Here the CDR3 reads CSARNGAQGQPQHF. As DNA, the CDR3 is TGCAGTGCTAGGAACGGGGCGCAAGGTCAGCCCCAGCATTTT.

The J gene is TRBJ1-5, the V gene TRBV5-3; D may be TRBD1 (6 bases). TRBV5-3 is treated as an ORF (open reading frame) with a function not yet certain. The CDR3 extends over 18 amino acids. V shed 4 bases and J shed 0 bases, with 20 bases lying between them. The CDR3 sequence: CARSEGAGTLCSNQPQHF. The CDR3 DNA follows: TGTGCCAGAAGCGAAGGGGCAGGGACACTGTGTAGCAATCAGCCCCAGCATTTT.

This clonotype was picked up a small number of times. One base away lies a much larger clone, so this may be a sequencing read error. The rearrangement uses TRBV12-3 or TRBV12-4 and TRBJ2-7; D gene uncertain. CDR3 length equals 12 residues. The CDR3: CASSLHNYEQCF. The CDR3 DNA follows: TGTGCCAGCAGTCTCCATAACTACGAGCAGTGCTTC.

This clonotype was counted ten times or more. The CDR3 sequence: CSAQTGAALQETQYF. CDR3 nucleotide sequence: TGCAGTGCTCAGACGGGGGCCGCCCTCCAAGAGACCCAGTACTTC. The rearrangement uses TRBV20-1 and TRBJ2-5; D possibly uses TRBD1 or TRBD2 (6 bases each). The CDR3 covers 15 residues. Looked up from germline, CDR1 is DFQATT and CDR2 is SNEGSKA (reference sequence). The V gene lost 5 bases and the J gene lost 1 base, with 17 bases spanning the gap.

This clonotype was counted at least ten times. The V call is TRBV3-1, the J call TRBJ2-7; 12 positions agree with TRBD2. Unmatched junction bases numbered 9, after V lost 0 bases and J lost 0 bases. Germline CDR1 LGHDT, CDR2 YNNKEL (reference sequence). The CDR3 consists of 19 residues. The CDR3 reads CASSQDLPSGLAGSYEQYF. CDR3 in DNA: TGTGCCAGCAGCCAAGATTTACCGTCGGGACTAGCGGGCTCCTACGAGCAGTACTTC.

This clonotype was recorded a few times. The chain carries TRBV12-3 or TRBV12-4 and TRBJ2-7, with D perhaps being TRBD1 or TRBD2 (5 bases each). The CDR3 is 14 residues long. Trimming removed 4 bases at V and 2 bases at J, with 12 bases between. CDR3 sequence (DNA): TGTGCCAGCAGTTCCGGGACGGATACCTACGAGCAGTACTTC. Translating it yields CASSSGTDTYEQYF.

This clonotype was picked up many times. V usage is TRBV5-1 and J usage is TRBJ2-6; 7 bases fit TRBD1. V shed 3 bases, J shed 0 bases, and the junction held 6 bases outside the gene matches. This CDR3 region has 17 residues. Germline loops: CDR1 SGHRS, CDR2 YFSETQ. CDR3 in DNA: TGCGCCAGCAGCTGGACAGGTATGGTCTCTGGGGCCAACGTCCTGACTTTC. This sequence encodes CASSWTGMVSGANVLTF.

This clonotype has at least ten counts. This chain joins TRBV7-2 and TRBJ2-6; possibly TRBD1 or TRBD2 for D (5 bases each). Trimming removed 5 bases from V and 0 bases from J, with 8 bases in between. Germline V gene sequence: CDR1 SGHTA, CDR2 FQGNSA. This CDR3 has 15 residues. The CDR3 DNA is TGTGCCAGCAGCGTGGGGGACTCTGGGGCCAACGTCCTGACTTTC. This gives the protein CASSVGDSGANVLTF. The full variable domain, completed using reference TRBV7-2 and TRBJ2-6, is GAGVSQSPSNKVTEKGKDVELRCDPISGHTALYWYRQSLGQGLEFLIYFQGNSAPDKSGLPSDRFSAERTGGSVSTLTIQRTQQEDSAVYLCASSVGDSGANVLTFGAGSRLTVL.

This clonotype was seen a single time. This may stem from a read error, because a much larger clone lies one nucleotide away. This chain connects TRBV3-1 to TRBJ2-3; D call uncertain. The V end was cut by 8 bases, the J end by 6 bases, with 30 bases between. This CDR3 comprises 18 residues. Germline V gene sequence: CDR1 LGHDT, CDR2 YNNKEL (reference sequence). CDR3 amino acids: CASCFGDPAADLGDTQYF. The DNA of the CDR3 is TGTGCCAGCTGTTTCGGTGATCCGGCGGCGGACCTGGGGGATACGCAGTATTTT.

This clonotype was counted at least ten times. This rearrangement joins TRBV5-6 to TRBJ1-4; no firm D call. Germline CDR1 is SGHDT and CDR2 is YYEEEE. This CDR3 has 14 residues. The ends were cut back, 4 bases at V and 8 bases at J, with 15 bases in the middle. This CDR3 reads CASSPPGRREKLFF. The CDR3 nucleotides read TGTGCCAGCAGCCCTCCTGGCCGAAGGGAAAAACTGTTTTTT. The full variable domain, with the rest looked up from reference TRBV5-6 and TRBJ1-4, is DAGVTQSPTHLIKTRGQQVTLRCSPKSGHDTVSWYQQALGQGPQFIFQYYEEEERQRGNFPDRFSGHQFPNYSSELNVNALLLGDSALYLCASSPPGRREKLFFGSGTQLSVL.

In this sample, this clonotype turned up many times. This chain connects TRBV20-1 to TRBJ2-1; D is possibly TRBD1 (6 bases). V was shortened by 3 bases and J by 5 bases, with 11 bases between the two germline ends. Germline-derived CDR1 and CDR2 are DFQATT and SNEGSKA (reference sequence). The length of the CDR3 is 13 residues. As DNA, the CDR3 is TGCAGTGCTAGTAAGGACAGCCACAATGAGCAGTTCTTC. Translated, it gives CSASKDSHNEQFF.

This clonotype was found many times. Written as DNA, the CDR3 is TGTGCCAGCAGCCGGGACAGCAGATACGAGCAGTACTTC. Translated, it gives CASSRDSRYEQYF. The chain carries TRBV6-1 and TRBJ2-7, with 7 positions matching TRBD1. With V trimmed by 6 bases and J by 4 bases, 6 bases remained unmatched. The CDR3 totals 13 residues. Per germline, CDR1 MNHNS and CDR2 SASEGT.

This clonotype was found many times. The chain couples TRBV5-4 to TRBJ2-2; D call uncertain. The germline V and J ends were trimmed by 7 bases and 0 bases, with 7 bases remaining between them. CDR1 and CDR2 (germline): SGHNT, YYREEE (reference sequence). The CDR3 is 13 residues long. The CDR3 DNA follows: TGTGCCAGCGTCCGACCGAACACCGGGGAGCTGTTTTTT. Translation gives CASVRPNTGELFF.

This clonotype was found a few times. V gene TRBV4-2 combines with J gene TRBJ2-4; D not resolved. The CDR3 has 15 residues. CDR1 and CDR2 from the germline V gene are LGHNA and YNFKEQ. V lost 2 bases to trimming and J lost 5 bases, with 13 bases between them. The CDR3 here is CASSQSRSSQNIQYF. CDR3 DNA: TGTGCCAGCAGCCAATCGCGGAGTTCGCAAAACATTCAGTACTTC.

For this clonotype: The CDR3 does not close with the conserved phenylalanine or tryptophan, likely indicating a read error. The CDR3 loop reads CASTTGGSYEQYL. The CDR3 nucleotides read TGTGCCAGCACCACCGGGGGATCGTACGAGCAGTACCTC. V gene TRBV12-3 or TRBV12-4 combines with J gene TRBJ2-7; D is possibly TRBD2 (6 bases). The CDR3 consists of 13 residues. Trimming removed 7 bases at V and 4 bases at J, with 14 bases between.

There are many counts of this clonotype. The rearrangement uses TRBV15 and TRBJ2-1; TRBD2 might be the D (6 bases). Trimming shortened V by 2 bases and J by 3 bases, and 14 bases separated the two germline ends. Germline loops: CDR1 LNHNV, CDR2 YYDKDF (reference sequence). This CDR3 is built from 16 residues. The CDR3 loop reads CATSRTEGAGYNEQFF. CDR3 nucleotides: TGTGCCACCAGCAGAACCGAGGGAGCGGGCTACAATGAGCAGTTCTTC.

In its sample, this clonotype was seen many times. The V call is TRBV12-3 or TRBV12-4, the J call TRBJ1-2, with D hard to call. Trimming left V 8 bases short and J 2 bases short, with 12 bases between. The CDR3 extends over 13 amino acids. The CDR3 DNA reads as TGTGCCAGCTTTAGGACGGTGAACTATGGCTACACCTTC. Its translation: CASFRTVNYGYTF.

This clonotype was detected ten times or more. The chain links TRBV28 to TRBJ2-5; D is perhaps TRBD2 (5 bases). The CDR3 covers 14 residues. The V end was cut by 7 bases, the J end by 3 bases, with 15 bases between. Germline CDR1 is MDHEN and CDR2 is SYDVKM. The CDR3 DNA is TGTGCCAGCAACTCACTAGGATCAAAAGAGACCCAGTACTTC. As protein: CASNSLGSKETQYF.

This clonotype was found many times. The J gene is TRBJ2-3, the V gene TRBV29-1, with 7 bases that match TRBD1. Trimming removed 4 bases from V and 5 bases from J; junction bases left unmatched: 12. Germline V CDR1 and CDR2: SQVTM, ANQGSEA. This CDR3 comprises 15 residues. The CDR3 region is CSVAPQGIVGDTQYF. In DNA, the CDR3 is TGCAGCGTTGCGCCACAGGGGATTGTAGGAGATACGCAGTATTTT.

This clonotype was recorded a few times. V and J are TRBV11-2 and TRBJ2-3, with 11 bases matching TRBD2. This CDR3 spans 17 amino acids. From germline, CDR1 is SGHAT and CDR2 FQNNGV. Unmatched junction bases numbered 5, after V lost 0 bases and J lost 3 bases. CDR3 in DNA: TGTGCCAGCAGCTTAGATAGCGGGAGGGCCGTTACAGATACGCAGTATTTT. Protein: CASSLDSGRAVTDTQYF.

This clonotype was counted between two and nine times. A single base separates this from a much larger clone, so it may be a read error. V gene TRBV4-3 combines with J gene TRBJ2-5, with 7 bases fitting TRBD2. With V trimmed by 0 bases and J by 9 bases, 7 bases remained unmatched. CDR1 and CDR2 (germline): LGHNA, YSLEER. The CDR3 has 14 amino acids. CDR3 residues: CASSQEEGREAQYF. For the CDR3, the DNA is TGCGCCAGCAGCCAAGAGGAGGGGAGGGAGGCCCAGTACTTC.

This clonotype was found many times. This chain joins TRBV29-1 and TRBJ1-1; possibly TRBD1 for D (6 bases). Germline-derived CDR1 and CDR2 are SQVTM and ANQGSEA. The V and J ends lost 3 bases and 1 base respectively, with 9 bases between them. The CDR3 runs to 13 residues. DNA of the CDR3: TGCAGCGTTGACCAGGGGTCGAACACTGAAGCTTTCTTT. Amino acid sequence: CSVDQGSNTEAFF.